These 18 T cell receptor beta chains were sequenced from one sample in a study of control samples from healthy donors and cancer patients. Using immunoSEQ multiplex PCR, the repertoire was profiled, and TCRdb retains in-frame clones only, with some absent. Of under 200,000 clones in the sample, 91% are singletons; the top ten hold approximately 1.6%. Sample: blood. The receptors were sampled from a young woman in good health.

This chain links TRBV5-8 with TRBJ2-1, with D unresolved. V was clipped by 0 bases and J by 4 bases, with 8 bases between them. This CDR3 contains 14 residues. Germline loops: CDR1 SGHTS, CDR2 YDEGEE. CDR3 DNA sequence: TGTGCCAGCAGCTTGGCCGTAGGATACAATGAGCAGTTCTTC. This sequence encodes CASSLAVGYNEQFF.

The chain employs TRBV25-1 and TRBJ2-1, with D perhaps TRBD1 or TRBD2 (5 bases each). Germline V gives CDR1 MGHDK, CDR2 SYGVNS. Trimming took 1 base from V and 7 from J, leaving 14 bases between them. CDR3 length: 15 residues. In nucleotides, the CDR3 is TGTGCCAGCAGTGAATCTGGGGGAGTGGCTAATGAGCAGTTCTTC. Residues: CASSESGGVANEQFF.

CDR3 loop: CASSPTGRVAGELFF. The CDR3 nucleotides are TGTGCCAGCAGTCCCACAGGGAGGGTAGCCGGGGAGCTGTTTTTT. The chain couples TRBV6-6 to TRBJ2-2, with D perhaps TRBD2 (7 bases). Germline V gene data show CDR1 as MNHNY and CDR2 as SVGAGI (reference sequence). The V end was cut by 5 bases, the J end by 6 bases, with 16 bases between. The CDR3 has 15 residues.

CDR3 in amino acids: CASSVATGASTDTQYF. DNA for the CDR3: TGTGCCAGCAGCGTAGCTACGGGGGCGAGCACAGATACGCAGTATTTT. The gene calls are TRBV9 and TRBJ2-3; D tentatively fits TRBD1 or TRBD2 (6 bases each). The CDR3 sequence is 16 residues long. Per the germline V gene, CDR1 is SGDLS and CDR2 is YYNGEE. V dropped 0 bases and J dropped 0 bases, with 11 bases sitting between them.

The table lists this clone with a few counts. The chain couples TRBV5-6 to TRBJ1-1; D is undetermined. Germline V CDR1 and CDR2: SGHDT, YYEEEE. There are 15 residues in the CDR3. Trimming cost V 2 bases and J 0 bases, with 11 bases left between them. CDR3 DNA: TGTGCCAGCAGCTTTTTCGGCAGGATGAACACTGAAGCTTTCTTT. Amino acids: CASSFFGRMNTEAFF.

The V gene is TRBV2, the J gene TRBJ1-2; D possibly corresponds to TRBD1 (5 bases). CDR1 is SNHLY and CDR2 is FYNNEI in the germline V gene. The V end lost 0 bases, the J end lost 8 bases, and 16 bases lay between the germline ends. The CDR3 is made up of 15 amino acids. CDR3 sequence: CASSEAGRGWGGYTF. In DNA form, the CDR3 reads TGTGCCAGCAGTGAAGCGGGGAGGGGATGGGGCGGCTACACCTTC.

About this clone itself: Other DNA sequences in this specimen translate into the identical CDR3. The V and J genes are TRBV11-3 and TRBJ2-3, with TRBD2 matching over 15 bases. Germline CDR1 SGHNT, CDR2 YENEEA. Trimming at V came to 5 bases and at J to 4 bases, leaving 4 bases not matched to a gene. The CDR3 runs to 16 residues. The CDR3 DNA is TGTGCCAGCAGCAGTGGACTAGCGGGAGGGGCAGATACGCAGTATTTT. Translating it yields CASSSGLAGGADTQYF.

This chain links TRBV10-1 with TRBJ1-2; D perhaps matches TRBD1 (5 bases). The CDR3 extends over 14 amino acids. Trimming cost V 7 bases and J 6 bases, with 18 bases left between them. Looked up from germline, CDR1 is WNHNN and CDR2 is SYGVQD (reference sequence). The CDR3 DNA is TGCGCCAGCACCGAAGGTCGGGGCCCGGATGGCTACACCTTC. Amino acid sequence: CASTEGRGPDGYTF.

The chain employs TRBV11-3 and TRBJ2-5; D could derive from TRBD1 or TRBD2 (5 bases each). V was cut by 5 bases and J by 4 bases, with 14 bases left in between. This CDR3 is 14 amino acids long. The germline gives CDR1 SGHNT, CDR2 YENEEA. CDR3 loop: CASSKGTLGETQYF. The CDR3 region has the DNA TGTGCCAGCAGCAAAGGGACCTTGGGAGAGACCCAGTACTTC.

This rearrangement joins TRBV7-9 to TRBJ2-3, with 12 bases lining up with TRBD2. The length of the CDR3 is 15 residues. V shed 5 bases and J 4 bases; nucleotides not matched to a gene: 4. Germline V lookup: CDR1 SEHNR, CDR2 FQNEAQ (reference sequence). CDR3 amino acids: CASSLLAGGSDTQYF. The CDR3 DNA sequence: TGTGCCAGCAGCCTCCTAGCGGGGGGGTCAGATACGCAGTATTTT.

The rearrangement links TRBV5-1 to TRBJ1-2; the D is unclear. This CDR3 spans 13 amino acids. Germline V gene sequence: CDR1 SGHRS, CDR2 YFSETQ. V was cut by 5 bases and J by 4 bases, with 12 bases left in between. CDR3 sequence (DNA): TGCGCCAGCAGATCGGAAGCGATCTATGGCTACACCTTC. This translates into CASRSEAIYGYTF.

As regards this clone: The DNA is omitted, as the CDR3 cannot be located on it reliably, and the CDR3 follows TCRdb's listing. The rearrangement uses TRBV2 and TRBJ2-7; the table names TRBD1, a call not compared with the DNA. Germline CDR1 and CDR2: SNHLY and FYNNEI. A total of 24 residues make up the CDR3, ends included. The CDR3: CASSGTSYEQYFGPGTGQGDEQYF.

This chain links TRBV3-1 (or the pseudogene TRBV3-2) with TRBJ2-3; D is possibly TRBD1 (5 bases). V lost 0 bases, J lost 2 bases, and 9 bases lay in between. From germline, CDR1 is LGHDT and CDR2 YNNKEL (reference sequence). The length of the CDR3 is 15 residues. CDR3 residues: CASSQDPGITDTQYF. CDR3 nucleotides: TGTGCCAGCAGCCAAGATCCAGGGATCACAGATACGCAGTATTTT.

This rearrangement joins TRBV28 to TRBJ1-6; no reliable D call. Germline values: CDR1 MDHEN, CDR2 SYDVKM. CDR3 length equals 14 residues. Trimming removed 3 bases from V and 9 bases from J, with 12 bases in between. CDR3 amino acids: CASSLGSLASPLHF. The CDR3 bases are TGTGCCAGCAGTTTGGGGTCTTTAGCTTCACCCCTCCACTTT.

The chain uses TRBV4-1 and TRBJ2-7; possible D gene TRBD1, 6 bases. This CDR3 has 14 amino acids. CDR1 is MGHRA, CDR2 YSYEKL, per germline. V was trimmed by 1 base and J by 3 bases, leaving 10 bases between them. Here the CDR3 reads CASSQGYRDYEQYF. The CDR3 nucleotides are TGCGCCAGCAGCCAAGGTTACAGGGACTACGAGCAGTACTTC.

The V call is TRBV18, the J call TRBJ1-3, with D perhaps TRBD1 (5 bases). With 5 bases removed from V and 0 bases from J, the gap between germline ends came to 11 bases. The CDR3 is 15 residues long. In germline, CDR1 is KGHSH, CDR2 LQKENI. CDR3 DNA: TGTGCCAGCTCAACGACAGTCCGCTCTGGAAACACCATATATTTT. Translated: CASSTTVRSGNTIYF. The full variable domain, in which reference TRBV18 and TRBJ1-3 provide the parts outside the CDR3, is NAGVMQNPRHLVRRRGQEARLRCSPMKGHSHVYWYRQLPEEGLKFMVYLQKENIIDESGMPKERFSAEFPKEGPSILRIQQVVRGDSAAYFCASSTTVRSGNTIYFGEGSWLTVV.

J is TRBJ2-7 and V is TRBV7-9; TRBD1 might be the D (6 bases). From germline, CDR1 is SEHNR and CDR2 FQNEAQ (reference sequence). The length of the CDR3 is 14 residues. V lost 2 bases, J lost 5 bases, and 13 bases lay in between. CDR3 residues: CASSLLQGTDEQYF. CDR3 bases: TGTGCCAGCAGCTTATTACAGGGTACCGACGAGCAGTACTTC.

Notes on this clone: This specimen includes other DNA sequences encoding the same CDR3. V gene TRBV12-3 or TRBV12-4 combines with J gene TRBJ2-2, with D possibly called TRBD1 or TRBD2 (5 bases each). The CDR3 totals 13 residues. Trimming cost V 1 base and J 5 bases, with 5 bases left between them. In DNA, the CDR3 is TGTGCCAGCAGTTTAGGGGGGACCGGGGAGCTGTTTTTT. This codes for CASSLGGTGELFF.